The 28 T cell receptor beta chains below all came from one sample that was sequenced in a study of CD8+CD57+ T cells in acquired aplastic anemia. Only patients with CD8+CD57+ cell expansion on flow cytometry were chosen for sequencing. The template used for profiling TCR beta VDJ and CDR3 was genomic DNA. TCRdb passed the reads through MiXCR, listing each CDR3 protein once. Of about 180,000 distinct CDR3 sequences listed, 48% were seen once; the top ten hold over 10%. Specimen: sorted CD4+, CD8+, or CD8+CD57+ T cells (not recorded which) from PBMCs. The receptor set was obtained from a human donor with aplastic anemia.

The chain has TRBV29-1 and TRBJ2-7; D might be TRBD2 (6 bases). The CDR3 extends over 12 amino acids. Germline V gives CDR1 SQVTM, CDR2 ANQGSEA. Trimming cost V 8 bases and J 5 bases, with 16 bases left between them. DNA of the CDR3: TGCAGCTTCGATCATTCGGGGGACGAGCAGTACTTC. Residues: CSFDHSGDEQYF.

The chain joins TRBV3-1 to TRBJ1-2, with 7 bases matching TRBD1. Germline loops: CDR1 LGHDT, CDR2 YNNKEL (reference sequence). Trimming cost V 1 base and J 3 bases; bases outside gene matches: 5. The CDR3 has 15 residues. The CDR3 loop is CASSQGQGDYYGYTF. CDR3 nucleotides: TGTGCCAGCAGCCAAGGACAGGGCGACTACTATGGCTACACCTTC.

This clonotype occurred many times. The chain carries TRBV20-1 and TRBJ1-5; 8 bases match TRBD1. This CDR3 spans 16 amino acids. V shed 0 bases and J 6 bases; nucleotides not matched to a gene: 10. Germline-derived CDR1 and CDR2 are DFQATT and SNEGSKA (reference sequence). CDR3 coding DNA: TGCAGTGCTAGAGATGCTCAGGGGGCATTAAGTCAGCCCCAGCATTTT. As protein: CSARDAQGALSQPQHF.

Ten or more counts support this clonotype. The rearrangement joins TRBV10-3 to TRBJ2-1; TRBD1 matches 12 bases. This CDR3 is built from 15 residues. CDR1 is ENHRY and CDR2 is SYGVKD in the germline V gene. Losses at the gene ends were 6 bases for V and 8 bases for J; bases not matched to a gene: 8. The CDR3 coding sequence is TGTGCCATCAGCACTCGGGACAGGGGGCCCGATGAGCAGTTCTTC. It is translated as CAISTRDRGPDEQFF.

V usage is TRBV20-1 and J usage is TRBJ2-5; 11 bases map to TRBD2. This CDR3 has 15 amino acids. Germline CDR1 and CDR2: DFQATT and SNEGSKA (reference sequence). Losses at the gene ends were 6 bases for V and 4 bases for J; bases not matched to a gene: 10. CDR3 residues: CSAPGLADKRETQYF. In DNA, the CDR3 is TGCAGTGCACCGGGACTAGCGGACAAGCGAGAGACCCAGTACTTC.

In its sample, this clonotype was seen many times. The gene calls are TRBV5-4 and TRBJ2-3; TRBD1 aligns across 11 bases. Germline V gene data show CDR1 as SGHNT and CDR2 as YYREEE (reference sequence). The ends lost 2 bases at V and 2 bases at J; junction bases unmatched: 4. This CDR3 has 16 amino acids. In nucleotides, the CDR3 is TGTGCCAGCAGCTTACCGGGACAGGGGGTCACAGATACGCAGTATTTT. It translates to CASSLPGQGVTDTQYF.

This rearrangement joins TRBV29-1 to TRBJ2-1; 11 nucleotides line up with TRBD2. This CDR3 spans 15 amino acids. The ends lost 2 bases at V and 9 bases at J; junction bases unmatched: 9. Germline loops: CDR1 SQVTM, CDR2 ANQGSEA. CDR3 loop: CSVEWGSSGRSEQFF. As DNA, the CDR3 is TGCAGCGTTGAATGGGGATCTAGCGGGAGGAGTGAGCAGTTCTTC.

The chain couples TRBV10-3 to TRBJ1-6; 9 bases line up with TRBD1. V lost 10 bases, J lost 7 bases, and 8 bases stayed unmatched. The CDR3 spans 14 residues. Germline-derived CDR1 and CDR2 are ENHRY and SYGVKD. The CDR3 loop reads CATIRDRANSPLHF. The CDR3 DNA reads as TGTGCCACCATCCGGGACAGGGCCAATTCACCCCTCCACTTT.

This clonotype was seen ten or more times. J is TRBJ1-5 and V is TRBV19, with 11 bases that match TRBD1. This CDR3 region has 14 residues. Germline assignment: CDR1 LNHDA and CDR2 SQIVND (reference sequence). The trim removed 6 bases at V and 6 bases at J, leaving 4 bases unmatched. The CDR3: CASSRDRGIQPQHF. The CDR3 DNA reads as TGTGCCAGTAGCCGGGACAGGGGGATTCAGCCCCAGCATTTT.

Details on this clonotype: No conserved phenylalanine or tryptophan is present at the end of the CDR3, so a read error is the likely explanation. V gene TRBV6-5 combines with J gene TRBJ1-1; D remains unclear. The germline gives CDR1 MNHEY, CDR2 SVGAGI. V was trimmed by 2 bases and J by 5 bases, leaving 9 bases between them. The CDR3 sequence is 13 residues long. The CDR3 protein is CASSYGRGTEAFY. In DNA form, the CDR3 reads TGTGCCAGCAGTTACGGCCGGGGAACTGAAGCTTTCTAT.

The chain is built from TRBV12-3 or TRBV12-4 and TRBJ2-5; TRBD1 matches at 10 bases. There are 18 residues in the CDR3. V gave up 5 bases and J gave up 3 bases; unmatched junction bases: 15. CDR3 residues: CASSEKYFPGQGKETQYF. The DNA for the CDR3 is TGTGCCAGCAGTGAAAAATATTTCCCGGGACAGGGGAAAGAGACCCAGTACTTC.

The gene calls are TRBV25-1 and TRBJ1-2; no reliable D call. V was pared by 6 bases and J by 8 bases, with 13 bases between. The CDR3 spans 12 residues. Germline CDR1 and CDR2: MGHDK and SYGVNS. The CDR3 DNA reads as TGTGCCAGCAGCGAGGGAGGCGAGGGCTACACCTTC. It translates to CASSEGGEGYTF.

This clonotype was observed at least ten times. V usage is TRBV9 and J usage is TRBJ2-2; unclear D gene. Germline V CDR1 and CDR2: SGDLS, YYNGEE. The CDR3 totals 15 residues. V dropped 4 bases and J dropped 1 base, with 11 bases sitting between them. This chain's CDR3 is CASSQFMGNTGELFF. CDR3 in DNA: TGTGCCAGCAGCCAATTTATGGGGAACACCGGGGAGCTGTTTTTT.

The gene calls are TRBV10-1 and TRBJ1-1, with 7 positions matching TRBD1. This CDR3 has 14 residues. CDR1 is WNHNN and CDR2 is SYGVQD in the germline V gene (reference sequence). J lost 5 bases, V lost 4 bases, and 7 bases had no gene match. The CDR3 sequence: CASSGRGVDTEAFF. Written as DNA, the CDR3 is TGCGCCAGCAGTGGCAGGGGGGTTGATACTGAAGCTTTCTTT.

This clonotype counts as medium-sized (0.01 to 0.1%). V gene TRBV10-3 combines with J gene TRBJ2-7; D gene unclear. V lost 3 bases and J 4 bases, leaving 4 bases between the germline ends. Germline V CDR1 and CDR2: ENHRY, SYGVKD. This CDR3 region has 11 residues. The CDR3 reads CAISEGYEQYF. The CDR3 DNA reads TGTGCCATCAGTGAAGGTTACGAGCAGTACTTC.

The rearrangement links TRBV29-1 to TRBJ2-2; 7 bases are shared with TRBD2. The CDR3 runs to 14 residues. CDR1 is SQVTM, CDR2 ANQGSEA, per germline. V trimming: 7 bases; J trimming: 4 bases; junction bases outside the gene matches: 9. Written as DNA, the CDR3 is TGCAGCGCCGTCGGGGGGTTGAGCACCGGGGAGCTGTTTTTT. Translating gives CSAVGGLSTGELFF.

The V call is TRBV7-2, the J call TRBJ1-2; TRBD1 agrees at 9 bases. The CDR3 is 16 amino acids. Looked up from germline, CDR1 is SGHTA and CDR2 is FQGNSA. Trimming removed 5 bases from V and 1 base from J; junction bases left unmatched: 8. In DNA, the CDR3 is TGTGCCAGCAGCCTAGAGACAGGGGGTCGTAACTATGGCTACACCTTC. Translating gives CASSLETGGRNYGYTF.

V usage is TRBV15 and J usage is TRBJ2-7, with TRBD1 identical over 8 bases. The CDR3 is 14 residues long. Germline V gene sequence: CDR1 LNHNV, CDR2 YYDKDF (reference sequence). The J segment lost 2 bases and the V segment lost 4 bases, leaving 4 bases of the junction unmatched. CDR3 sequence: CATSTGQGPYEQYF. The CDR3 DNA is TGTGCCACCAGCACCGGACAGGGACCCTACGAGCAGTACTTC.

CDR3 sequence reads: CSAVVAGSSYEQYF. CDR3 sequence (DNA): TGCAGTGCAGTTGTCGCAGGGTCTTCCTACGAGCAGTACTTC. The chain joins TRBV20-1 to TRBJ2-7; possible D gene TRBD1, 5 bases. CDR3 size: 14 residues. The V end lost 6 bases, the J end lost 1 base, and 16 bases lay between the germline ends. Per germline, CDR1 DFQATT and CDR2 SNEGSKA (reference sequence).

This clonotype occurred many times. The J gene is TRBJ2-5, the V gene TRBV12-3 or TRBV12-4; 8 bases fit TRBD1. The trim removed 3 bases at V and 4 bases at J, leaving 7 bases unmatched. The CDR3 loop spans 15 amino acids. In nucleotides, the CDR3 is TGTGCCAGCAGTTTCCCCGGACAGGGTGGAGAGACCCAGTACTTC. Its protein is CASSFPGQGGETQYF.

This chain uses TRBV20-1 with TRBJ1-5; no clear D. This CDR3 is built from 15 residues. V lost 3 bases to trimming and J lost 0 bases, with 12 bases between them. Germline loops: CDR1 DFQATT, CDR2 SNEGSKA (reference sequence). The CDR3 DNA sequence: TGCAGTGCTAGGGACGGCTTAGATAGCAATCAGCCCCAGCATTTT. It encodes CSARDGLDSNQPQHF.

The chain links TRBV11-2 to TRBJ2-3; D might be TRBD1 or TRBD2, each matching 7 bases. This CDR3 comprises 16 residues. Trimming took 3 bases from V and 10 from J, leaving 23 bases between them. Germline CDR1 is SGHAT and CDR2 is FQNNGV. Written as DNA, the CDR3 is TGTGCCAGCAGCTTCCGCCGCAGGGGGGGGCTGAAGGCGCAGTATTTT. This encodes CASSFRRRGGLKAQYF.

About this clonotype itself: The conserved final phenylalanine or tryptophan is absent from the CDR3, which likely points to a read error. Because the CDR3's place on the DNA is in doubt, the DNA is left out and the CDR3 is given as listed by TCRdb. The gene calls are TRBV7-2 and TRBJ2-6. 8 amino acids form the CDR3, both terminal residues included. Germline V gives CDR1 SGHTA, CDR2 FQGNSA. The CDR3 region is CASSPRTS.

The V gene is TRBV5-1, the J gene TRBJ2-7; tentative D call: TRBD1 (6 bases). Trimming stripped 4 bases from V and 3 bases from J, with 17 bases between. Germline assignment: CDR1 SGHRS and CDR2 YFSETQ. The CDR3 runs to 15 residues. In nucleotides, the CDR3 is TGCGCCAGCAGCCCGACCGGGACACCATACTACGAGCAGTACTTC. Protein: CASSPTGTPYYEQYF.

The table lists this clonotype with a count of one. V is TRBV20-1 and J is TRBJ2-3, with 8 bases that match TRBD1. CDR3 length equals 15 residues. With V trimmed by 1 base and J by 6 bases, 9 bases remained unmatched. Germline V gives CDR1 DFQATT, CDR2 SNEGSKA (reference sequence). The CDR3 sequence: CSARAMTGDLDTQYF. CDR3 sequence (DNA): TGCAGTGCTAGAGCGATGACAGGGGATTTGGATACGCAGTATTTT.

This sequence joins TRBV15 and TRBJ2-5; D possibly matches TRBD1 or TRBD2 (6 bases each). V lost 3 bases and J 5 bases, leaving 19 bases between the germline ends. Germline V gene lookup returns CDR1 LNHNV and CDR2 YYDKDF (reference sequence). This CDR3 contains 16 residues. The CDR3 region has the DNA TGTGCCACCAGCAGCCTAAAATGGGGGGCCAGGGAGACCCAGTACTTC. It yields the protein CATSSLKWGARETQYF.

The chain is built from TRBV4-2 and TRBJ2-2; D may be TRBD1 or TRBD2 (5 bases each). With 3 bases removed from V and 1 base from J, the gap between germline ends came to 12 bases. There are 16 residues in the CDR3. Germline-derived CDR1 and CDR2 are LGHNA and YNFKEQ. The CDR3 is CASSHVGTGNTGELFF. The CDR3 DNA follows: TGTGCCAGCAGCCACGTCGGGACGGGGAACACCGGGGAGCTGTTTTTT.

This clonotype was counted only a few times. The chain is built from TRBV2 and TRBJ2-5; 7 bases are a match to TRBD2. The V gene end was trimmed by 2 bases and the J gene end by 5 bases; junction bases not matched to a gene: 2. The germline V gene encodes CDR1 SNHLY and CDR2 FYNNEI. The CDR3 length is 13 residues. In DNA, the CDR3 is TGTGCCAGCAGTGAATCGGGGGGTGAGACCCAGTACTTC. It encodes CASSESGGETQYF.